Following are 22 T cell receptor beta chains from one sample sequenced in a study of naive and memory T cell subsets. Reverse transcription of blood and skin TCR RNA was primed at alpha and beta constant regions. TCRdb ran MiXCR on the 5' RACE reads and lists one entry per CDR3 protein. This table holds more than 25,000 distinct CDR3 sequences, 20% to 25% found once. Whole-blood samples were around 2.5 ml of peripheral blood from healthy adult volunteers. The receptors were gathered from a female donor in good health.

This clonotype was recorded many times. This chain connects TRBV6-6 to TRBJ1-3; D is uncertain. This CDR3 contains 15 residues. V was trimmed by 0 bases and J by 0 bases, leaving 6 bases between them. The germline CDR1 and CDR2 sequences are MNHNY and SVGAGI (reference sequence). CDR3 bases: TGTGCCAGCAGTTACTCGTGGAGCTCTGGAAACACCATATATTTT. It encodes CASSYSWSSGNTIYF.

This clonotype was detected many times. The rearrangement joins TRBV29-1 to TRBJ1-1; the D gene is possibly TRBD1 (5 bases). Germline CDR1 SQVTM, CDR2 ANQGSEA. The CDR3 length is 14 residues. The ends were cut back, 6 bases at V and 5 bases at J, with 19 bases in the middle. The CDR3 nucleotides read TGCAGCGTCACCCTTGGGGCGTTGGAGACTGAAGCTTTCTTT. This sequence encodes CSVTLGALETEAFF.

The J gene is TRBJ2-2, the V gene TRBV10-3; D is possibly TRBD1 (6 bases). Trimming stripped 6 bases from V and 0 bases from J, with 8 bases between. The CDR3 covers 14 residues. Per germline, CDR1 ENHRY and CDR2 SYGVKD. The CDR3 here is CAIRGTPNTGELFF. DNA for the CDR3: TGTGCCATCAGGGGGACACCGAACACCGGGGAGCTGTTTTTT.

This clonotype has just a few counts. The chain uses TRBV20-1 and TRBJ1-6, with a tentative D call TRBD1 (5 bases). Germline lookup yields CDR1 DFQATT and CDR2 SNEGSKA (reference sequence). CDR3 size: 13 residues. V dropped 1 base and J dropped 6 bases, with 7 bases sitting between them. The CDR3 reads CSARVDINSPLHF. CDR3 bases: TGCAGTGCTAGAGTGGACATTAATTCACCCCTCCACTTT.

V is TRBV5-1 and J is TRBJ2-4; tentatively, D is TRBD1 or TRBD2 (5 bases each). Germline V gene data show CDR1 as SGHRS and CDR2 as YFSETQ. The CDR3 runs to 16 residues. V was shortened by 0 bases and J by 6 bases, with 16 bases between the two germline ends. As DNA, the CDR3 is TGCGCCAGCAGCTTGGCGGGGCCTGGTTATGGAAACATTCAGTACTTC. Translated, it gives CASSLAGPGYGNIQYF.

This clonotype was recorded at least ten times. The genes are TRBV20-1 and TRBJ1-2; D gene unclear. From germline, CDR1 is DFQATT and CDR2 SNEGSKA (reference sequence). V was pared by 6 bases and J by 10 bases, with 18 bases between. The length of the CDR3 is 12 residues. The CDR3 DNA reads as TGCAGTGCCCGGCCGGGTTGGGCAGTCTACACCTTC. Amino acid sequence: CSARPGWAVYTF.

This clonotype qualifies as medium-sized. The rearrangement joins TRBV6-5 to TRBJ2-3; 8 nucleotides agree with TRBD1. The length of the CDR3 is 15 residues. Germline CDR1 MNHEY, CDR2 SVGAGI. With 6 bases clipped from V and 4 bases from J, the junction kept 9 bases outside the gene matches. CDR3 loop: CASSPRRQGSDTQYF. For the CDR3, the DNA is TGTGCCAGCAGCCCCCGGAGACAGGGGTCAGATACGCAGTATTTT.

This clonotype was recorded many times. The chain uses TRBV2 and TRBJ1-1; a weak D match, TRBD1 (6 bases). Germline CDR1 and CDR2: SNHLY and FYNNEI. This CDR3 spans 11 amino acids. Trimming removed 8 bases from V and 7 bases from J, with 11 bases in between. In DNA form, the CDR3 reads TGTGCCAGCTCCCGGACAGATGAAGCTTTCTTT. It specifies CASSRTDEAFF.

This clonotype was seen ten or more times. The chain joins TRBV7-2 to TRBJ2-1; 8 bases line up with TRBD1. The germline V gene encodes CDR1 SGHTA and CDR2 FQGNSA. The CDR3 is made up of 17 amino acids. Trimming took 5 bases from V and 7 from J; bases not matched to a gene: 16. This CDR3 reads CASSPNSGTGGLNEQFF. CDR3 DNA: TGTGCCAGCAGCCCCAATTCCGGGACAGGAGGCTTAAATGAGCAGTTCTTC.

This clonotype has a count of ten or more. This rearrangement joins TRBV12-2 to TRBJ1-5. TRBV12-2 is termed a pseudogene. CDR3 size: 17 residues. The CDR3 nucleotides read TGTGCAAGTCGCTTAGCTGAGTTCCGGGACAGAAATCAGCCCCAGCATTTT. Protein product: CASRLAEFRDRNQPQHF.

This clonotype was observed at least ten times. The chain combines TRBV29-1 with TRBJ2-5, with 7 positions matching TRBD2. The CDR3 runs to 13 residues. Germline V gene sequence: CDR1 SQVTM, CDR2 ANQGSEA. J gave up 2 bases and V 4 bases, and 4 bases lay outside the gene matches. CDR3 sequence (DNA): TGCAGCGTTGGGCTAGCGGTACAAGAGACCCAGTACTTC. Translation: CSVGLAVQETQYF.

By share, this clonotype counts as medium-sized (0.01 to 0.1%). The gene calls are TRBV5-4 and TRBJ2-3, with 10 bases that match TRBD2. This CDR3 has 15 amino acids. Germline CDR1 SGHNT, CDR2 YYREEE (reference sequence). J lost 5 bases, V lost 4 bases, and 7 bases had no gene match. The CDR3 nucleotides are TGTGCCAGCAGCCGTTCGGGACTAGCGAGAGATACGCAGTATTTT. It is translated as CASSRSGLARDTQYF. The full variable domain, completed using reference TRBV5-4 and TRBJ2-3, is ETGVTQSPTHLIKTRGQQVTLRCSSQSGHNTVSWYQQALGQGPQFIFQYYREEENGRGNFPPRFSGLQFPNYSSELNVNALELDDSALYLCASSRSGLARDTQYFGPGTRLTVL.

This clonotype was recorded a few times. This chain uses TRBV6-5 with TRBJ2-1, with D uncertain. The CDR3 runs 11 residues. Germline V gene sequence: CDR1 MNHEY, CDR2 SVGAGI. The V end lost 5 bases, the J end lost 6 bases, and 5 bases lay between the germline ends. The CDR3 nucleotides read TGTGCCAGCAGTAAGAGCAATGAGCAGTTCTTC. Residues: CASSKSNEQFF.

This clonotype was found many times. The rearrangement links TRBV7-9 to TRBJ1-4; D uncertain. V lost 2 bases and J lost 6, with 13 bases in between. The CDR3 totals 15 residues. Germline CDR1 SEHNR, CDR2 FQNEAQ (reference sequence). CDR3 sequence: CASSLQHGKDEKLFF. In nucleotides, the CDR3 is TGTGCCAGCAGCTTACAACACGGGAAGGATGAAAAACTGTTTTTT.

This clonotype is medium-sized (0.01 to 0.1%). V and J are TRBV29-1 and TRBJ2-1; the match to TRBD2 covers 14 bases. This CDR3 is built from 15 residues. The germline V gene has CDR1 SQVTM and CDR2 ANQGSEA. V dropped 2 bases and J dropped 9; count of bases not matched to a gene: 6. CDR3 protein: CSVEPRLAGGPEQFF. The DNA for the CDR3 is TGCAGCGTTGAACCCAGACTAGCGGGAGGGCCTGAGCAGTTCTTC.

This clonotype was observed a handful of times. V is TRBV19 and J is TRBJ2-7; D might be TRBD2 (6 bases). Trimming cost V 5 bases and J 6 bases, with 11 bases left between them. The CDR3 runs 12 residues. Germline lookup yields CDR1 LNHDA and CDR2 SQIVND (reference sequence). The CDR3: CASSVGLSEQYF. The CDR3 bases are TGTGCCAGTAGTGTAGGACTATCCGAGCAGTACTTC. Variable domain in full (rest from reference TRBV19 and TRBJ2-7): DGGITQSPKYLFRKEGQNVTLSCEQNLNHDAMYWYRQDPGQGLRLIYYSQIVNDFQKGDIAEGYSVSREKKESFPLTVTSAQKNPTAFYLCASSVGLSEQYFGPGTRLTVT.

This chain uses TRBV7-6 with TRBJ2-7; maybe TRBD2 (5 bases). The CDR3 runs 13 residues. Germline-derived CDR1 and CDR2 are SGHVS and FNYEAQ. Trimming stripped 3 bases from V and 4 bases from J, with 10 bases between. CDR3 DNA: TGTGCCAGCAGCTTTGGTACGGGGTACGAGCAGTACTTC. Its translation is CASSFGTGYEQYF.

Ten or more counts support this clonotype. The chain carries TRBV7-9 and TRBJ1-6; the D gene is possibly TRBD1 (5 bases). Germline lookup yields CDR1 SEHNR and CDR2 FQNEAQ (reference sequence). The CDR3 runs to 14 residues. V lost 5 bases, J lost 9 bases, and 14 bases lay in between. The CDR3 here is CASSQTGDRSPLHF. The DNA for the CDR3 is TGTGCCAGCAGCCAAACGGGGGACCGTTCACCCCTCCACTTT.

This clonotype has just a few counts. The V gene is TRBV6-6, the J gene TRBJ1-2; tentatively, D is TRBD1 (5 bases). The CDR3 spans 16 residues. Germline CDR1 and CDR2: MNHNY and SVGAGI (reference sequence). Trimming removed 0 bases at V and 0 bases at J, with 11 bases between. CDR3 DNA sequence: TGTGCCAGCAGTTACTCACCTTGGGGGACTAACTATGGCTACACCTTC. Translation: CASSYSPWGTNYGYTF.

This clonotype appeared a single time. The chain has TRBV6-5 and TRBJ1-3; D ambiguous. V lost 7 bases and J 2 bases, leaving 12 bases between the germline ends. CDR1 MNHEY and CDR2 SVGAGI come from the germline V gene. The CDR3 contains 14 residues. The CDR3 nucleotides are TGTGCCAGCAAGGTTATGAGAGCTGGAAACACCATATATTTT. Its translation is CASKVMRAGNTIYF.

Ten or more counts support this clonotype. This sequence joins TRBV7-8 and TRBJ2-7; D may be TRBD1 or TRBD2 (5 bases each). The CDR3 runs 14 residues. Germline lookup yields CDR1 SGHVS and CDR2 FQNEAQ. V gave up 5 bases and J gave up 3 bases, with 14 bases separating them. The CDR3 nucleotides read TGTGCCAGCAGCCACCTCAGGGAGAACTACGAGCAGTACTTC. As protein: CASSHLRENYEQYF.

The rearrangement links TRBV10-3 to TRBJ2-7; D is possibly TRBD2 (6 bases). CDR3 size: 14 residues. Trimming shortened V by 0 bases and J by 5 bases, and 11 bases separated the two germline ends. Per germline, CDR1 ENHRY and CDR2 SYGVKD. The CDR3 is CAISESGGDDEQYF. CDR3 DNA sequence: TGTGCCATCAGTGAGTCCGGCGGGGACGACGAGCAGTACTTC.